This section outlines one TCR beta chain sequence together with its context. Regarding time point: peripheral blood 6 weeks after treatment start. The sample belongs to a study of PD-L1 blockade in urothelial cancer. Across the study: Analyzed time points were 3 weeks (second dose) and 6 weeks after therapy began.

TCRdb's copy holds only in-frame clones and misses some; the assay was immunoSEQ multiplex PCR. The sample lists roughly 120,000 clones; around 89% were seen once. This CDR3 spans 13 amino acids. Between the trimmed V and J ends, which lost 7 bases and 5 bases, there was a span of 15 bases. Germline V lookup: CDR1 SGHRS, CDR2 YFSETQ. The sequencing here drew on PBMCs, taken around atezolizumab (anti-PD-L1) treatment. The chain recombines TRBV5-1 with TRBJ2-5, with D possibly TRBD1 on 6 matching bases. This receptor was obtained from a man between 60 and 75 years old with urothelial cancer. CDR3 sequence: CASAGQFRETQYF. The DNA of the CDR3 is TGCGCCAGCGCAGGACAGTTCAGGGAGACCCAGTACTTC.